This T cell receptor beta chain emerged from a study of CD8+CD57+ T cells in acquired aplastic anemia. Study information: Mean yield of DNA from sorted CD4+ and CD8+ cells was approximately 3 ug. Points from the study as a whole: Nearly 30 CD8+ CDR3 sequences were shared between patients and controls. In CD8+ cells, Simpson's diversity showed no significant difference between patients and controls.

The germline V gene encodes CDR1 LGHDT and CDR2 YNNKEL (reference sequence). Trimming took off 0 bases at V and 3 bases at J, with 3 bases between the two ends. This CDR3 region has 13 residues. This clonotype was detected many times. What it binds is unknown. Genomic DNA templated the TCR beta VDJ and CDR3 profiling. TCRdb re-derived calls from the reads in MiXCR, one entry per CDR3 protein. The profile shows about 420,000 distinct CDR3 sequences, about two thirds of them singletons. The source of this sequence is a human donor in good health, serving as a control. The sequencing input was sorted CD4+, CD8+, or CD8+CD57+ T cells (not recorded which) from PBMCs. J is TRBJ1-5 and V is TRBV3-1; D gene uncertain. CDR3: CASSQDNNQPQHF. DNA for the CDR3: TGTGCCAGCAGCCAAGATAACAATCAGCCCCAGCATTTT. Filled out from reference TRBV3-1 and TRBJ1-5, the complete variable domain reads DTAVSQTPKYLVTQMGNDKSIKCEQNLGHDTMYWYKQDSKKFLKIMFSYNNKELIINETVPNRFSPKSPDKAHLNLHINSLELGDSAVYFCASSQDNNQPQHFGDGTRLSIL.